The 22 T cell receptor beta chains reported below all come from one sample, sequenced in a study of blood T cells in healthy people across ages. It was with a sample-barcoded 5' primer and a J-beta primer mix that a second PCR of roughly 7 to 12 cycles was run. One entry per CDR3 protein, called by TCRdb with MiXCR from the 5' RACE reads. The sample contains about 1,400,000 distinct CDR3 sequences, around 42% of which appear only once. The sample taken for sequencing was blood. The receptors stem from a woman under 30 in good health.

V and J are TRBV5-1 and TRBJ2-2; TRBD1 or TRBD2 may be the D gene (5 bases each). V was cut by 0 bases and J by 8 bases, with 11 bases left in between. Per germline, CDR1 SGHRS and CDR2 YFSETQ. The CDR3 loop spans 14 amino acids. CDR3 region: CASSLGQGVGELFF. CDR3 nucleotide sequence: TGCGCCAGCAGCTTGGGGCAGGGAGTTGGGGAGCTGTTTTTT.

The J gene is TRBJ2-1, the V gene TRBV2; 12 positions match TRBD2. The CDR3 spans 13 residues. Germline lookup yields CDR1 SNHLY and CDR2 FYNNEI. Trimming removed 6 bases from V and 9 bases from J; junction bases left unmatched: 3. For the CDR3, the DNA is TGTGCCAGCAGGACTAGCGGGAGTACTGAGCAGTTCTTC. Translated: CASRTSGSTEQFF.

Worth noting for this clonotype: One end of the junction does not line up with germline, which may come from a read error. The chain recombines TRBV9 with TRBJ2-7, with a tentative D call TRBD1 (6 bases). The CDR3 is 13 amino acids. CDR1 and CDR2 (germline): SGDLS, YYNGEE. DNA of the CDR3: TGTGCCAGCAGCACAGGGACGGGCTACGAGCGGTACTTC. The encoded protein is CASSTGTGYERYF.

The rearrangement uses TRBV4-2 and TRBJ2-3; 14 nucleotides match TRBD2. V lost 4 bases to trimming and J lost 3 bases; unmatched junction nucleotides: 6. Germline V gene lookup returns CDR1 LGHNA and CDR2 YNFKEQ. There are 17 residues in the CDR3. CDR3 sequence (DNA): TGTGCCAGCAGCCTAGGGACTAGCGGGAGTCGAACAGATACGCAGTATTTT. Its protein product is CASSLGTSGSRTDTQYF.

The DNA for the CDR3 is TGTGCCATCAGTGAGGGGATCTCTGGGGCCAACGTCCTGACTTTC. This sequence encodes CAISEGISGANVLTF. This chain uses TRBV10-3 with TRBJ2-6; unclear D gene. Germline V gene lookup returns CDR1 ENHRY and CDR2 SYGVKD. CDR3 size: 15 residues. V was clipped by 2 bases and J by 0 bases, with 5 bases between them.

The rearrangement links TRBV27 to TRBJ2-3; D may be TRBD1 (6 bases). V lost 5 bases, J lost 0 bases, and 12 bases lay in between. This CDR3 region has 15 residues. CDR1 is MNHEY, CDR2 SMNVEV, per germline (reference sequence). For the CDR3, the DNA is TGTGCCAGCAGTCCAAGGACAGTTAGCACAGATACGCAGTATTTT. Its protein product is CASSPRTVSTDTQYF.

V and J are TRBV28 and TRBJ2-1; D ambiguous. V was clipped by 8 bases and J by 2 bases, with 13 bases between them. Germline values: CDR1 MDHEN, CDR2 SYDVKM. The CDR3 has 14 residues. CDR3 DNA: TGTGCCAGCGGAAACACAGTGACCTACAATGAGCAGTTCTTC. As protein: CASGNTVTYNEQFF.

In DNA, the CDR3 is TGCGCCAGCAGCTTGGGACAGGGGTTCCAGGATGGCTACACCTTC. Encoded protein: CASSLGQGFQDGYTF. The chain has TRBV5-1 and TRBJ1-2; TRBD1 aligns across 8 bases. Germline V gives CDR1 SGHRS, CDR2 YFSETQ. The CDR3 runs 15 residues. Trimming took 0 bases from V and 6 from J; bases not matched to a gene: 7.

This chain connects TRBV14 to TRBJ2-7, with D perhaps TRBD1 (5 bases). CDR3 length: 15 amino acids. V lost 1 base and J lost 9, with 19 bases in between. Germline loops: CDR1 SGHDN, CDR2 FVKESK. This CDR3 reads CASSQATVPQLRQYF. The CDR3 region has the DNA TGTGCCAGCAGCCAAGCGACAGTCCCCCAATTGAGGCAGTACTTC.

This chain connects TRBV9 to TRBJ1-2, with D possibly being TRBD1 (5 bases). The CDR3 is made up of 16 amino acids. Germline loops: CDR1 SGDLS, CDR2 YYNGEE. Deletions cut 4 bases from V and 6 bases from J, with 22 bases between. In DNA, the CDR3 is TGTGCCAGCAGCCTCAGGCGGGGCAGCCTCGCGCATGGCTACACCTTC. Its translation is CASSLRRGSLAHGYTF.

The chain employs TRBV6-5 and TRBJ1-6; D is perhaps TRBD1 (6 bases). The V gene's germline CDR1 is MNHEY and CDR2 SVGAGI. Trimming cost V 6 bases and J 7 bases, with 16 bases left between them. The CDR3 runs 15 residues. CDR3 nucleotide sequence: TGTGCCAGCAGCACGGGGGGCCCTCCGAATTCACCCCTCCACTTT. As protein: CASSTGGPPNSPLHF.

This chain's CDR3 is CASRSTGLNQPQHF. The DNA for the CDR3 is TGTGCCAGCAGGTCTACAGGGCTCAATCAGCCCCAGCATTTT. J is TRBJ1-5 and V is TRBV6-5; D possibly corresponds to TRBD1 (6 bases). The CDR3 consists of 14 residues. Trimming left V 6 bases short and J 3 bases short, with 12 bases between. Germline lookup yields CDR1 MNHEY and CDR2 SVGAGI.

The V call is TRBV9, the J call TRBJ2-7; D may be TRBD1 or TRBD2 (5 bases each). In germline, CDR1 is SGDLS, CDR2 YYNGEE. This CDR3 has 15 residues. Trimming shortened V by 2 bases and J by 1 base, and 13 bases separated the two germline ends. For the CDR3, the DNA is TGTGCCAGCAGCGTCGGCCCAGGGACGTCCTACGAGCAGTACTTC. It is translated as CASSVGPGTSYEQYF.

The CDR3 sequence: CSVTTSGGWSGELFF. For the CDR3, the DNA is TGCAGCGTTACCACTAGCGGGGGTTGGTCCGGGGAGCTGTTTTTT. The chain couples TRBV29-1 to TRBJ2-2, with TRBD2 matching 11 bases. The CDR3 is 15 residues long. V trimming: 5 bases; J trimming: 6 bases; junction bases outside the gene matches: 8. Germline CDR1 SQVTM, CDR2 ANQGSEA.

CDR3 amino acids: CASSFGTPRVDEQYF. CDR3 DNA sequence: TGTGCCAGCAGCTTCGGGACGCCGAGGGTTGATGAGCAGTACTTC. V usage is TRBV7-2 and J usage is TRBJ2-5; D tentatively fits TRBD1 or TRBD2 (5 bases each). V lost 3 bases to trimming and J lost 11 bases, with 22 bases between them. The germline V gene has CDR1 SGHTA and CDR2 FQGNSA. This CDR3 is built from 15 residues.

A word on this clonotype: The junction differs from germline at one of its ends, possibly a read error. This chain's CDR3 is CAGRKNTEQYF. In DNA form, the CDR3 reads TGTGCCGGCAGAAAAAACACAGAGCAGTACTTC. The chain is built from TRBV6-5 and TRBJ2-7; D not certain. This CDR3 contains 11 residues. Germline V gives CDR1 MNHEY, CDR2 SVGAGI.

This clonotype showed up just a few times. The genes are TRBV12-3 or TRBV12-4 and TRBJ2-1, with D perhaps assigned TRBD1 or TRBD2 (5 bases each). The CDR3 totals 13 residues. V shed 7 bases and J shed 0 bases, with 7 bases lying between them. CDR3 sequence reads: CASKGSSYNEQFF. The CDR3 nucleotides read TGTGCCAGCAAGGGGAGCTCCTACAATGAGCAGTTCTTC.

This clonotype came up a few times. This chain uses TRBV20-1 with TRBJ1-1; no clear D. CDR1 is DFQATT, CDR2 SNEGSKA, per germline (reference sequence). The CDR3 has 16 amino acids. Deletions cut 1 base from V and 2 bases from J, with 17 bases between. CDR3 DNA: TGCAGTGCTAGAGGCCCGATCCTCTCGACTAACACTGAAGCTTTCTTT. Translated, it gives CSARGPILSTNTEAFF.

The J gene is TRBJ2-3, the V gene TRBV5-1; TRBD1 agrees at 7 bases. CDR3 length: 15 residues. Looked up from germline, CDR1 is SGHRS and CDR2 is YFSETQ. V shed 3 bases, J shed 2 bases, and the junction held 6 bases outside the gene matches. The CDR3 loop is CASSWGTAYTDTQYF. In DNA form, the CDR3 reads TGCGCCAGCAGCTGGGGGACAGCCTACACAGATACGCAGTATTTT.

A few counts support this clonotype. CDR3 bases: TGTGCCAGCAGTCCAGGTTCCGGGTACACCGGGGAGCTGTTTTTT. Amino acid sequence: CASSPGSGYTGELFF. The rearrangement links TRBV6-5 to TRBJ2-2; D gene uncertain. The germline CDR1 and CDR2 sequences are MNHEY and SVGAGI. V lost 5 bases and J 3 bases, leaving 13 bases between the germline ends. The CDR3 has 15 residues.

This clonotype was observed a few times. The J gene is TRBJ2-1, the V gene TRBV5-5; 9 bases line up with TRBD2. CDR3 size: 15 residues. V lost 6 bases to trimming and J lost 4 bases; unmatched junction nucleotides: 8. Germline V CDR1 and CDR2: SGHKS, YYEKEE (reference sequence). The DNA for the CDR3 is TGTGCCAGCAACATAGCGGGAGAAGTATACAATGAGCAGTTCTTC. As protein: CASNIAGEVYNEQFF.

This sequence joins TRBV6-6 and TRBJ1-2, with D perhaps TRBD1 (6 bases). The CDR3 has 16 residues. The V end was cut by 6 bases, the J end by 2 bases, with 19 bases between. Germline V gene lookup returns CDR1 MNHNY and CDR2 SVGAGI (reference sequence). This chain's CDR3 is CASSLVTGHLNYGYTF. The CDR3 DNA reads TGTGCCAGCAGCTTGGTAACGGGACACCTGAACTATGGCTACACCTTC.